This TCR beta chain originates from a study of blood T cell repertoires in COVID-19. Sequencing used immunoSEQ multiplex PCR; TCRdb keeps in-frame clones, though not all of them. The sample lists about 430,000 clones, around nine tenths occurring once. Trimming removed 6 bases at V and 5 bases at J, with 16 bases between. Germline CDR1 is GTSNPN and CDR2 is SVGIG (reference sequence). The CDR3 totals 13 residues. This clone came up once. Enrollees, roughly 18 to 89 years old, lived in about two dozen US areas. Someone with COVID-19 had been met by exposed participants within 2 weeks before study entry.

The clonotype comes from a woman under 30 who had been exposed to COVID-19. The chain joins TRBV30 to TRBJ1-1; D gene ambiguous. The source material was PBMCs or T cells enriched from blood (not recorded which). The CDR3 sequence: CACPPHGATEAFF. CDR3 in DNA: TGTGCCTGCCCACCCCATGGTGCGACTGAAGCTTTCTTT.